This TCR beta chain was obtained from a study of shared clonotypes between healthy human individuals (TCRdb year 2020). Regarding the complete study: Two women and a few men aged 18 to 49 years were included in the cohort. Blood TCR repertoires of roughly 5 healthy adults were deeply sequenced to estimate repertoire size and the extent of clonotype sharing between individuals. To increase sequencing depth and limit assay-specific biases, different laboratories used diverse techniques to prepare libraries and sequence TCR repertoires. Between about 0.85 and 9.5 billion PBMCs per donor were obtained by leukapheresis. What the authors observed across the whole study: Only blood was sampled, and tissue TCR repertoires likely differ from those in blood. Because the study included only a small number of donors, the genetic and exposure-history diversity represented was limited. Pairwise subsampling indicated that sequencing depth was expected to affect the degree of clonotype sharing among donors.

The CDR3 runs 14 amino acids, cysteine and phenylalanine included. Only the CDR3 DNA is retained, 42 bases long and in frame from the first base. Taken from the germline V gene (reference sequence), the CDR1 and CDR2 loops are MNHEY and SMNVEV. The trim is 2 bases for V and 2 bases for J, with a gap of 8 bases between the germline ends. Healthy HIV-negative adults with no recently reported acute infections or vaccinations were included as donors. Every donor was a Caucasian adult residing in Nashville, Tennessee, USA. In the unsorted samples, 70 million to 90 million PBMCs were counted, and genomic DNA was extracted using the QIAamp DNA Blood Mini kit. Blood was obtained by leukapheresis, after which PBMCs were separated by Ficoll-Histopaque density gradient centrifugation and cryopreserved in liquid nitrogen vapor phase. Using the deep immunoSEQ assay, TCR CDR3 regions were amplified from genomic DNA by multiplex PCR. Extracted genomic DNA from each cell subset was spread evenly across all wells of several immunoSEQ 96-well plates, with each plate serving as a replicate. Each replicate PCR for unsorted PBMC received around 330 ng genomic DNA, equal to tens of thousands of T cell genomes. Genomic DNA from unsorted PBMC was sequenced over ten immunoSEQ deep assay plates. The purified libraries were quantified using a Qubit 3.0 fluorometer, sized with a Bioanalyzer 2100, and then quantified again using the KAPA Library Quantification kit. A separate single-read 150-cycle Illumina NextSeq 550 flow cell was used to sequence each immunoSEQ 96-well plate. The original pipeline was this. Because the immunoSEQ output held only junctional sequences and lacked quality scores, the filtering could not match the filtering applied to full-length reads. To assign V/J genes and CDR3, sequences were annotated against IMGT germline references using PyIR, a Python wrapper for IgBLAST v1.9. Reads were filtered out if the reads had weak V/J assignments (E-value above 1e-6), no CDR3, stop codons, out-of-frame junctions, or ambiguous translated residues. V3J clonotypes were defined by identical inferred V gene, J gene, and CDR3 amino acid sequence. Percentage overlap between repertoires was calculated by dividing the number of shared unique clonotypes by the size of the smaller repertoire. Three approaches were used to assess repertoire richness: RTK rarefaction, the Chao1 estimator, and Recon v2.1 estimates of unobserved clonotypes. TCRdb stores this immuneACCESS table with in-frame sequences only. Part of the clones is absent; in the studies checked, under half of the shortfall reflects unresolved V genes, and no reason is known for the rest. The V and J calls and the clone size are those of that table, but D and trimming were determined from the DNA. The sample data list hundreds of thousands of clones, and roughly 77% of these were observed just once. About 13% of the sample belongs to the ten largest clones.

With respect to this clone: This clone's antigen is unknown. No base qualities exist here, and no much larger clone lies one base off it.

This receptor was identified in a middle-aged woman in good health. Some clones in this sample may be carry-over from other donors' samples. What was sequenced was PBMCs. The chain couples TRBV27 to TRBJ2-3; too little of a D gene remains to name it. The CDR3 region reads CASSLGTTTDTQYF. The nucleotide sequence is TGTGCCAGCAGTTTAGGAACTACCACAGATACGCAGTATTTT.